The 31 T cell receptor beta chains in this list originate from one sample, sequenced in a study of T-cell reconstitution after alpha-beta-depleted transplantation in children. Unique molecular identifiers were incorporated when the TCRbeta library was constructed. TCRdb reprocessed the PCR reads via MiXCR and lists one record per CDR3 protein. The sample holds a few hundred thousand distinct CDR3 sequences, under 13% seen once. The source material was PBMCs from the stem cell graft donor, sampled from the stem cell graft. Receptors originate from a human donor who donated a stem cell graft to a child with acute lymphoblastic leukemia.

The rearrangement joins TRBV19 to TRBJ2-1; 7 bases match TRBD1. Germline CDR1 and CDR2: LNHDA and SQIVND (reference sequence). Trimming took 5 bases from V and 8 from J; bases not matched to a gene: 9. CDR3 length: 14 amino acids. CDR3 protein: CASSSGTVIDEQFF. Written as DNA, the CDR3 is TGTGCCAGTAGTTCCGGGACAGTCATCGATGAGCAGTTCTTC.

This clonotype was observed a handful of times. The chain is built from TRBV20-1 and TRBJ2-7, with D perhaps matching TRBD1 (5 bases). With 5 bases removed from V and 0 bases from J, the gap between germline ends came to 14 bases. CDR1 is DFQATT, CDR2 SNEGSKA, per germline (reference sequence). The CDR3 runs 14 residues. As DNA, the CDR3 is TGCAGTGCTGTTGGGGCGCGGAACTCCTACGAGCAGTACTTC. Translated, it gives CSAVGARNSYEQYF.

The chain uses TRBV6-4 and TRBJ2-3; the D gene is possibly TRBD2 (5 bases). Trimming shortened V by 3 bases and J by 5 bases, and 9 bases separated the two germline ends. Germline CDR1 MRHNA, CDR2 SNTAGT. The CDR3 has 13 amino acids. CDR3 in amino acids: CASSDQAEDTQYF. The CDR3 DNA follows: TGTGCCAGCAGTGATCAAGCGGAAGATACGCAGTATTTT.

This clonotype showed up just a few times. V and J are TRBV27 and TRBJ2-1, with 11 bases identical to TRBD2. The CDR3 has 17 amino acids. Trimming removed 4 bases from V and 1 base from J; junction bases left unmatched: 6. Per the germline V gene, CDR1 is MNHEY and CDR2 is SMNVEV (reference sequence). The DNA of the CDR3 is TGTGCCAGCAGTTCCCCCCGGACTAGCGGGTCCTACAATGAGCAGTTCTTC. Its protein is CASSSPRTSGSYNEQFF.

This clonotype was recorded once. V gene TRBV5-5 combines with J gene TRBJ2-7, with no clear D. V shed 9 bases and J shed 6 bases, with 22 bases lying between them. This CDR3 comprises 14 residues. Germline CDR1 is SGHKS and CDR2 is YYEKEE (reference sequence). The DNA of the CDR3 is TGTGCCATGGGCCGTGGGTCCTCCCGTCCCGAGCAGTACTTC. Protein product: CAMGRGSSRPEQYF.

The genes are TRBV9 and TRBJ2-1, with 9 positions matching TRBD2. Germline V gives CDR1 SGDLS, CDR2 YYNGEE. This CDR3 has 16 residues. The ends lost 3 bases at V and 3 bases at J; junction bases unmatched: 7. This CDR3 reads CASSETGTSIYNEQFF. The CDR3 DNA reads TGTGCCAGCAGCGAGACCGGGACTAGCATCTACAATGAGCAGTTCTTC. Full variable domain (rest looked up from reference TRBV9 and TRBJ2-1): DSGVTQTPKHLITATGQRVTLRCSPRSGDLSVYWYQQSLDQGLQFLIQYYNGEERAKGNILERFSAQQFPDLHSELNLSSLELGDSALYFCASSETGTSIYNEQFFGPGTRLTVL.

The J gene is TRBJ2-1, the V gene TRBV7-2, with 7 bases fitting TRBD2. Germline trimming cut 6 bases from V and 7 bases from J; bases unmatched to any gene: 15. The CDR3 loop spans 16 amino acids. Germline CDR1 reads SGHTA; CDR2 reads FQGNSA. The CDR3: CASRTDGPGGVNEQFF. The CDR3, as DNA: TGTGCCAGCAGGACGGACGGACCTGGGGGGGTGAATGAGCAGTTCTTC.

This clonotype was picked up a small number of times. The gene calls are TRBV29-1 and TRBJ2-1; D perhaps matches TRBD1 (5 bases). The CDR3 consists of 11 residues. V was cut by 7 bases and J by 7 bases, with 11 bases left in between. From germline, CDR1 is SQVTM and CDR2 ANQGSEA. The CDR3 protein is CSGSRGNEQFF. The CDR3 nucleotides read TGCAGCGGCTCTAGGGGTAATGAGCAGTTCTTC.

The rearrangement uses TRBV25-1 and TRBJ2-7; TRBD2 aligns across 11 bases. From germline, CDR1 is MGHDK and CDR2 SYGVNS. The CDR3 is 15 residues long. V shed 6 bases and J 1 base; nucleotides not matched to a gene: 5. This chain's CDR3 is CASSLASGGSYEQYF. The CDR3, as DNA: TGTGCCAGCAGCCTAGCTAGCGGGGGGTCCTACGAGCAGTACTTC.

In this sample, this clonotype turned up many times. The rearrangement joins TRBV5-1 to TRBJ2-1, with 12 bases that match TRBD1. CDR1 and CDR2 from the germline V gene are SGHRS and YFSETQ. The CDR3 consists of 15 residues. V was clipped by 3 bases and J by 7 bases; unmatched bases: 5. The CDR3, as DNA: TGCGCCAGCAGCTCCCGGGACAGGGGGCTTAATGAGCAGTTCTTC. Its protein is CASSSRDRGLNEQFF.

The chain has TRBV6-2 or TRBV6-3 and TRBJ1-2; 7 bases are a match to TRBD1. CDR3 length equals 14 residues. Germline-derived CDR1 and CDR2 are MNHEY and SVGEGT. Losses at the gene ends were 8 bases for V and 2 bases for J; bases not matched to a gene: 8. The CDR3 protein is CASGRTGENYGYTF. CDR3 DNA sequence: TGTGCCAGCGGCCGGACAGGAGAAAACTATGGCTACACCTTC.

This clonotype was seen many times. The V gene is TRBV15, the J gene TRBJ2-2; D may be TRBD2 (5 bases). Per the germline V gene, CDR1 is LNHNV and CDR2 is YYDKDF (reference sequence). The V end lost 3 bases, the J end lost 5 bases, and 10 bases lay between the germline ends. CDR3 length equals 14 residues. The CDR3 loop is CATSSLPGTGELFF. The CDR3 bases are TGTGCCACCAGCAGCCTCCCGGGGACCGGGGAGCTGTTTTTT. The full variable domain, with the rest looked up from reference TRBV15 and TRBJ2-2, is DAMVIQNPRYQVTQFGKPVTLSCSQTLNHNVMYWYQQKSSQAPKLLFHYYDKDFNNEADTPDNFQSRRPNTSFCFLDIRSPGLGDTAMYLCATSSLPGTGELFFGEGSRLTVL.

This clonotype was picked up many times. The chain has TRBV12-3 or TRBV12-4 and TRBJ2-1; D gene ambiguous. Trimming pared 6 bases from V and 8 bases from J, leaving 8 bases between. CDR3 length: 11 amino acids. The CDR3 region is CASSLTDEQFF. The CDR3 DNA reads as TGTGCCAGCAGCTTAACCGATGAGCAGTTCTTC.

This clonotype has ten or more counts. This chain links TRBV20-1 with TRBJ2-3, with TRBD1 as a possible D gene (5 bases). The CDR3 spans 15 residues. CDR1 and CDR2 from the germline V gene are DFQATT and SNEGSKA (reference sequence). The V end was cut by 3 bases, the J end by 6 bases, with 19 bases between. The CDR3 is CSARPRVVAGDTQYF. CDR3 in DNA: TGCAGTGCTAGGCCACGGGTGGTAGCAGGGGATACGCAGTATTTT.

This clonotype has more than one count but fewer than ten. This chain links TRBV30 with TRBJ2-1; TRBD1 is a possible D gene (6 bases). Germline values: CDR1 GTSNPN, CDR2 SVGIG (reference sequence). V lost 3 bases and J lost 7, with 13 bases in between. This CDR3 spans 13 amino acids. Here the CDR3 reads CAWRGHPANEQFF. The CDR3 DNA reads as TGTGCCTGGAGGGGACACCCCGCGAATGAGCAGTTCTTC.

The chain carries TRBV21-1 and TRBJ2-5; the DNA was not compared with TRBD1, the D call given in the table. TRBV21-1 is shown as a pseudogene. This CDR3 has 12 amino acids. The CDR3 is CASSGRRETQYF. DNA for the CDR3: TGTGCCAGCAGCGGGCGGAGAGAGACCCAGTACTTC.

This clonotype has more than one count but fewer than ten. This chain links TRBV11-2 with TRBJ2-1, with D perhaps being TRBD1 or TRBD2 (5 bases each). There are 15 residues in the CDR3. The germline gives CDR1 SGHAT, CDR2 FQNNGV. Trimming left V 1 base short and J 6 bases short, with 13 bases between. DNA for the CDR3: TGTGCCAGCAGCTTAGTCGGGTCAGGGAGCAATGAGCAGTTCTTC. Its protein product is CASSLVGSGSNEQFF. Based on the CDR3 plus reference TRBV11-2 and TRBJ2-1, the full variable domain is EAGVAQSPRYKIIEKRQSVAFWCNPISGHATLYWYQQILGQGPKLLIQFQNNGVVDDSQLPKDRFSAERLKGVDSTLKIQPAKLEDSAVYLCASSLVGSGSNEQFFGPGTRLTVL.

In this sample, this clonotype turned up a few times. The chain couples TRBV4-3 to TRBJ1-2, with D tentatively TRBD1 (6 bases). The CDR3 runs to 14 residues. Deletions cut 1 base from V and 8 bases from J, with 14 bases between. From germline, CDR1 is LGHNA and CDR2 YSLEER. CDR3 protein: CASSQGGGLGGYTF. Written as DNA, the CDR3 is TGCGCCAGCAGCCAAGGGGGGGGCCTCGGGGGCTACACCTTC.

The chain links TRBV7-3 to TRBJ1-4; TRBD1 matches 10 bases. Germline loops: CDR1 SGHTA, CDR2 FQGTGA. This CDR3 region has 13 residues. After removal of 4 bases from V and 7 bases from J, the junction contained 0 bases not matched to a gene. The CDR3 sequence is CASSWTGGEKLFF. As DNA, the CDR3 is TGTGCCAGCAGCTGGACAGGGGGTGAAAAACTGTTTTTT.

This clonotype has a handful of counts. The V and J genes are TRBV6-1 and TRBJ1-1; possible D gene TRBD1, 5 bases. Germline loops: CDR1 MNHNS, CDR2 SASEGT. The CDR3 contains 15 residues. V shed 5 bases and J shed 0 bases, with 13 bases lying between them. This chain's CDR3 is CASSKHPGVNTEAFF. The CDR3 region has the DNA TGTGCCAGCAGTAAACACCCGGGGGTGAACACTGAAGCTTTCTTT.

This clonotype was detected a few times. The J gene is TRBJ2-1, the V gene TRBV12-3 or TRBV12-4; D might be TRBD2 (6 bases). CDR3 length equals 13 residues. V was trimmed by 5 bases and J by 9 bases, leaving 14 bases between them. The CDR3 here is CASSLKGRGEQFF. The CDR3 DNA follows: TGTGCCAGCAGTCTTAAAGGGCGGGGTGAGCAGTTCTTC.

As concerns this clonotype: This clone may be a read error of a much larger clone one base away. This chain links TRBV4-1 with TRBJ2-5, with D tentatively TRBD1 (6 bases). Germline V CDR1 and CDR2: MGHRA, YSYEKL. V was shortened by 3 bases and J by 4 bases, with 18 bases between the two germline ends. This CDR3 spans 16 amino acids. The CDR3 coding sequence is TGCGCCAGCAGCCACGGACAGAGGGGAGTTCGAGAGACCCAGTACTTC. Its translation: CASSHGQRGVRETQYF.

This clonotype came up a few times. This sequence joins TRBV5-1 and TRBJ2-7, with D perhaps matching TRBD1 (6 bases). Trimming took off 0 bases at V and 4 bases at J, with 11 bases between the two ends. The germline V gene encodes CDR1 SGHRS and CDR2 YFSETQ. CDR3 length: 14 residues. Here the CDR3 DNA reads TGCGCCAGCAGCTTGGACAGGGCGGAATACGAGCAGTACTTC. Its translation: CASSLDRAEYEQYF.

This chain connects TRBV29-1 to TRBJ1-1; D possibly corresponds to TRBD1 (5 bases). The CDR3 extends over 13 amino acids. V lost 4 bases, J lost 4 bases, and 13 bases lay in between. CDR1 is SQVTM and CDR2 is ANQGSEA in the germline V gene. CDR3 in DNA: TGCAGCGTTGTACAGGCCGGTGGCACTGAAGCTTTCTTT. This sequence encodes CSVVQAGGTEAFF.

This clonotype was seen more than once but under ten times. This rearrangement joins TRBV6-2 or TRBV6-3 to TRBJ2-1; 8 nucleotides align to TRBD2. The CDR3 contains 17 residues. Germline CDR1 and CDR2: MNHEY and SVGEGT. Trimming took 8 bases from V and 3 from J; bases not matched to a gene: 15. In DNA, the CDR3 is TGTGCCAGCCGAACGGGGACTAGACCCCTTGGCTACAATGAGCAGTTCTTC. Protein product: CASRTGTRPLGYNEQFF.

This clonotype was counted many times. V is TRBV28 and J is TRBJ2-6; TRBD1 aligns across 7 bases. CDR1 MDHEN and CDR2 SYDVKM come from the germline V gene. V was pared by 6 bases and J by 0 bases, with 8 bases of the junction left unmatched. This CDR3 comprises 17 residues. The CDR3: CASSPGTVISGANVLTF. In nucleotides, the CDR3 is TGTGCCAGCAGCCCCGGGACAGTGATCTCTGGGGCCAACGTCCTGACTTTC.

This clonotype was picked up a small number of times. This sequence joins TRBV6-1 and TRBJ1-3; 7 nucleotides align to TRBD1. The V gene end was trimmed by 6 bases and the J gene end by 0 bases; junction bases not matched to a gene: 8. CDR3 length: 16 amino acids. Per the germline V gene, CDR1 is MNHNS and CDR2 is SASEGT. In DNA, the CDR3 is TGTGCCAGCAGCCGTGGGACAGCTCTCTCTGGAAACACCATATATTTT. This translates into CASSRGTALSGNTIYF.

This clonotype has at least ten counts. The chain employs TRBV2 and TRBJ2-1, with 8 nucleotides matching TRBD2. V lost 4 bases, J lost 12 bases, and 11 bases stayed unmatched. Germline V lookup: CDR1 SNHLY, CDR2 FYNNEI. This CDR3 spans 14 amino acids. CDR3 residues: CASSVREGTSRQFF. The CDR3 bases are TGTGCCAGCAGTGTCCGGGAGGGTACAAGTCGGCAGTTCTTC. Full variable domain (outside the CDR3, taken from reference TRBV2 and TRBJ2-1): EPEVTQTPSHQVTQMGQEVILRCVPISNHLYFYWYRQILGQKVEFLVSFYNNEISEKSEIFDDQFSVERPDGSNFTLKIRSTKLEDSAMYFCASSVREGTSRQFFGPGTRLTVL.

The CDR3 DNA sequence: TGTGCCATCAGTGCGGGGAGCTCCTACGAGCAGTACTTC. This translates into CAISAGSSYEQYF. The chain combines TRBV10-3 with TRBJ2-7; D is possibly TRBD2 (5 bases). This CDR3 is 13 amino acids long. CDR1 and CDR2 from the germline V gene are ENHRY and SYGVKD. V gave up 4 bases and J gave up 0 bases, with 7 bases separating them.

This clonotype was seen ten or more times. The V gene is TRBV3-1, the J gene TRBJ2-7; D is undetermined. This CDR3 spans 12 amino acids. V was shortened by 2 bases and J by 9 bases, with 11 bases between the two germline ends. CDR1 is LGHDT and CDR2 is YNNKEL in the germline V gene (reference sequence). CDR3 residues: CASSQPRGSQYF. The CDR3 DNA reads TGTGCCAGCAGCCAACCCCGTGGGTCGCAGTACTTC.

The chain uses TRBV12-3 or TRBV12-4 and TRBJ1-4; D might be TRBD1 (6 bases). Trimming took 7 bases from V and 8 from J, leaving 20 bases between them. The CDR3 runs 15 residues. CDR3 DNA: TGTGCCAGCAACCAAAGGGGGGTGGATCGGGAAAAACTGTTTTTT. Encoded protein: CASNQRGVDREKLFF.